Each of the 17 T cell receptor beta chains below was sequenced from the same sample in a study of cytomegalovirus exposure and HLA in healthy donors (TCRdb year 2017). The library relied on the immunoSEQ multiplex PCR assay. For the multiplex PCR, a mixture combining 60 forward primers for TCR Vbeta segments and 13 reverse primers for TCR Jbeta segments was used. In TCRdb, the immuneACCESS table is reduced to in-frame sequences with V and J assigned. These tables do not hold every clone; where another copy was compared, an unresolved V gene accounts for under half, and the others remain unexplained. Counted in this sample were about 93,000 clones; 70% to 85% of them appeared once. The ten largest clones represent 3.5% to 4% of the sample. The material sequenced was PBMCs. These receptors originate from a middle-aged man in good health and CMV-seronegative.

This sequence joins TRBV27 and TRBJ1-2; maybe TRBD1 (5 bases). The germline gives CDR1 MNHEY, CDR2 SMNVEV (reference sequence). The CDR3 is made up of 13 amino acids. V was shortened by 3 bases and J by 2 bases, with 7 bases between the two germline ends. The CDR3 DNA reads TGTGCCAGCAGTTTTCGGGGGAACTATGGCTACACCTTC. Residues: CASSFRGNYGYTF.

To note about this clone: In the same sample, other DNA sequences code for this CDR3. The V call is TRBV28, the J call TRBJ2-7; 7 bases map to TRBD1. Per the germline V gene, CDR1 is MDHEN and CDR2 is SYDVKM. The CDR3 has 13 amino acids. V lost 2 bases, J lost 3 bases, and 1 base stayed unmatched. CDR3: CASSLGTVYEQYF. In DNA form, the CDR3 reads TGTGCCAGCAGTTTAGGGACAGTCTACGAGCAGTACTTC.

The CDR3 DNA is TGTGCCACCAGCAGGACAGCGAATCAGCCCCAGCATTTT. Residues: CATSRTANQPQHF. The chain is built from TRBV15 and TRBJ1-5; TRBD1 is a possible D gene (5 bases). V dropped 3 bases and J dropped 4 bases, with 7 bases sitting between them. The CDR3 sequence is 13 residues long. Germline V CDR1 and CDR2: LNHNV, YYDKDF (reference sequence).

This chain uses TRBV7-8 with TRBJ2-7, with 9 nucleotides matching TRBD1. This CDR3 has 17 amino acids. Germline CDR1 and CDR2: SGHVS and FQNEAQ. J gave up 6 bases and V 4 bases, and 16 bases lay outside the gene matches. Here the CDR3 DNA reads TGTGCCAGCAGCTATGGCGGCAGTCGGACAGGGGTCGGCGAGCAGTACTTC. Its translation: CASSYGGSRTGVGEQYF.

The chain is built from TRBV4-3 and TRBJ2-2; D is unclear. Trimming shortened V by 0 bases and J by 0 bases, and 14 bases separated the two germline ends. There are 18 residues in the CDR3. CDR1 and CDR2 (germline): LGHNA, YSLEER. The CDR3, as DNA: TGCGCCAGCAGCCAAGATCCCTTCGAGATAACGAACACCGGGGAGCTGTTTTTT. Its protein is CASSQDPFEITNTGELFF.

The chain joins TRBV6-5 to TRBJ2-2; TRBD1 aligns across 10 bases. J lost 12 bases, V lost 8 bases, and 6 bases had no gene match. Germline CDR1 reads MNHEY; CDR2 reads SVGAGI. The CDR3 runs to 12 residues. CDR3 in DNA: TGTGCCAGCGGGAGACAGGGGGCTAAGCTGTTTTTT. This sequence encodes CASGRQGAKLFF.

The V and J genes are TRBV7-8 and TRBJ1-1; D might be TRBD1 (5 bases). This CDR3 spans 13 amino acids. With 3 bases removed from V and 6 bases from J, the gap between germline ends came to 11 bases. Looked up from germline, CDR1 is SGHVS and CDR2 is FQNEAQ. The CDR3 spells CASSFYSGPEAFF. The CDR3 region has the DNA TGTGCCAGCAGCTTTTACTCAGGGCCTGAAGCTTTCTTT.

V is TRBV7-9 and J is TRBJ2-1, with 7 nucleotides matching TRBD2. V was clipped by 5 bases and J by 2 bases; unmatched bases: 9. The V gene's germline CDR1 is SEHNR and CDR2 FQNEAQ (reference sequence). The CDR3 sequence is 16 residues long. Written as DNA, the CDR3 is TGTGCCAGCAGCCCAGCGCCCGGACTAGCCTACAATGAGCAGTTCTTC. Its protein product is CASSPAPGLAYNEQFF.

The chain links TRBV18 to TRBJ1-4; D call uncertain. V was cut by 6 bases and J by 3 bases, with 11 bases left in between. This CDR3 has 14 residues. Germline-derived CDR1 and CDR2 are KGHSH and LQKENI. The CDR3 DNA follows: TGTGCCAGCTCCCGGGGAGAGGCTAATGAAAAACTGTTTTTT. Amino acid sequence: CASSRGEANEKLFF.

This chain connects TRBV10-1 to TRBJ1-1, with TRBD1 matching 7 bases. V trimming: 5 bases; J trimming: 4 bases; junction bases outside the gene matches: 7. Looked up from germline, CDR1 is WNHNN and CDR2 is SYGVQD (reference sequence). This CDR3 is built from 14 residues. The CDR3 DNA sequence: TGCGCCAGCAGTCCGCGACAGGGATCCACTGAAGCTTTCTTT. Amino acid sequence: CASSPRQGSTEAFF.

The chain has TRBV9 and TRBJ2-2; 9 nucleotides line up with TRBD2. The CDR3 extends over 14 amino acids. Germline V gene data show CDR1 as SGDLS and CDR2 as YYNGEE. The V gene end was trimmed by 5 bases and the J gene end by 3 bases; junction bases not matched to a gene: 2. CDR3 nucleotide sequence: TGTGCCAGCAGGCGGACTAGCGACACCGGGGAGCTGTTTTTT. It is translated as CASRRTSDTGELFF.

The V gene is TRBV6-4, the J gene TRBJ2-2; tentative D call: TRBD2 (5 bases). The CDR3 runs 14 residues. The germline V gene has CDR1 MRHNA and CDR2 SNTAGT. Trimming removed 2 bases at V and 5 bases at J, with 9 bases between. Here the CDR3 reads CASSDGGFTGELFF. CDR3 bases: TGTGCCAGCAGTGACGGAGGATTTACCGGGGAGCTGTTTTTT.

This clone has just one count. The sample holds other DNA sequences that translate to the same CDR3. This chain's CDR3 is CASSETTTGSTDTQYF. DNA of the CDR3: TGTGCCAGCAGTGAGACCACGACAGGCAGCACAGATACGCAGTATTTT. The chain employs TRBV2 and TRBJ2-3; a weak D match, TRBD1 (6 bases). Trimming stripped 3 bases from V and 0 bases from J, with 13 bases between. CDR1 and CDR2 from the germline V gene are SNHLY and FYNNEI. This CDR3 is built from 16 residues.

The V call is TRBV5-1, the J call TRBJ2-1; weak D call: TRBD1 (6 bases). The germline V gene encodes CDR1 SGHRS and CDR2 YFSETQ. The CDR3 consists of 15 residues. V gave up 4 bases and J gave up 7 bases, with 18 bases separating them. The CDR3 nucleotides are TGCGCCAGCAGCCCGGGGACATCCCCCTGGAATGAGCAGTTCTTC. Amino acid sequence: CASSPGTSPWNEQFF.

V usage is TRBV21-1 and J usage is TRBJ1-5; TRBD1 is the table's D call and was not checked against the DNA. TRBV21-1 is recorded as a pseudogene. The length of the CDR3 is 16 residues. The CDR3 region has the DNA TGTGCCAGCAGCTCGCGGGACAGGGACGGCAATCAGCCCCAGCATTTT. As protein: CASSSRDRDGNQPQHF.

V and J are TRBV4-1 and TRBJ2-3, with D possibly being TRBD2 (6 bases). With 2 bases removed from V and 5 bases from J, the gap between germline ends came to 8 bases. CDR1 and CDR2 (germline): MGHRA, YSYEKL. The CDR3 covers 13 residues. CDR3 protein: CASSQNGRDTQYF. CDR3 DNA: TGCGCCAGCAGCCAAAACGGGAGAGATACGCAGTATTTT.

The rearrangement joins TRBV5-4 to TRBJ1-1, with D possibly TRBD1 on 5 matching bases. V shed 0 bases and J shed 2 bases, with 11 bases lying between them. The CDR3 totals 15 residues. CDR1 is SGHNT and CDR2 is YYREEE in the germline V gene (reference sequence). The CDR3 protein is CASSLGSRGNTEAFF. In DNA, the CDR3 is TGTGCCAGCAGCTTGGGGTCTAGGGGCAACACTGAAGCTTTCTTT.